This T cell receptor beta chain emerged from a study of T cell responses to AZD1222 COVID-19 vaccine. Notes on this clone: Its cognate antigen is unknown.

The CDR3 is 13 amino acids. The germline V gene has CDR1 MDHEN and CDR2 SYDVKM. The ends lost 6 bases at V and 8 bases at J; junction bases unmatched: 6. Using immunoSEQ multiplex PCR, the repertoire was profiled, and TCRdb retains in-frame clones only, with some absent. The top ten hold 9.5% to 13% of the sample, which has approximately 80,000 clones, approximately 83% seen once. General observations from the study: In a largely white British group with more females than males, clonal diversity was possibly underestimated. Only a handful of AZD1222 recipients, more than 5 in all, had baseline seropositivity. None of the repertoires were sampled until the peak T cell response had passed.

The chain joins TRBV28 to TRBJ1-2, with 10 bases that match TRBD1. This material consisted of peripheral blood, taken 28 days after the second AZD1222 dose. This TCR was sampled from an adult who received the AZD1222 COVID-19 vaccine. CDR3 coding DNA: TGTGCCAGCAGGTCCGGGACAGGGGCCGGCTACACCTTC. This encodes CASRSGTGAGYTF.